This TCR beta chain was documented in a study of T cell responses to AZD1222 COVID-19 vaccine. Study results and caveats: The repertoires were collected only after the peak T cell response.

This clone showed up just a few times. The target antigen is unknown. Assay: immunoSEQ multiplex PCR; the TCRdb copy retains only in-frame clones and omits some. The profile shows around 99,000 clones, 90% to 95% of them singletons. This TCR was sampled from an adult in good health. This sample comprised peripheral blood, obtained on day 0 of AZD1222 vaccination.

As DNA, the CDR3 is TGCGCGGCTGGGGAACAGTTCGGTCAGCCCCAGCATTTT. Its protein product is CAAGEQFGQPQHF. The chain has TRBV10-2 and TRBJ1-5; D is ambiguous. The CDR3 sequence is 13 residues long. Germline V CDR1 and CDR2: WSHSY, SAAADI.